The 20 T cell receptor beta chains reported below all come from one sample, sequenced in a study of blood T cell repertoires in COVID-19. Profiled with immunoSEQ multiplex PCR; TCRdb holds only in-frame clones, not every one. The profile shows more than 70,000 clones, about nine tenths of them singletons. The material sequenced was peripheral blood. These receptors were collected from a woman aged 50 to 60 with active or convalescent COVID-19.

The CDR3 region has the DNA TGTGCCAGCAGCTTAGATGGTGGGACAGTCTATGGCTACACCTTC. As protein: CASSLDGGTVYGYTF. The chain uses TRBV11-2 and TRBJ1-2; TRBD1 matches at 7 bases. From germline, CDR1 is SGHAT and CDR2 FQNNGV. CDR3 length: 15 residues. The V gene end was trimmed by 0 bases and the J gene end by 4 bases; junction bases not matched to a gene: 5.

This clone has only one observation. This chain joins TRBV19 and TRBJ1-1; TRBD1 is a possible D gene (5 bases). In germline, CDR1 is LNHDA, CDR2 SQIVND (reference sequence). There are 15 residues in the CDR3. V was shortened by 3 bases and J by 0 bases, with 11 bases between the two germline ends. CDR3 region: CASSMGIGVNTEAFF. In DNA form, the CDR3 reads TGTGCCAGTAGTATGGGAATAGGGGTGAACACTGAAGCTTTCTTT.

V gene TRBV7-2 combines with J gene TRBJ2-1, with TRBD1 matching over 9 bases. Trimming cost V 5 bases and J 7 bases; bases outside gene matches: 6. Germline assignment: CDR1 SGHTA and CDR2 FQGNSA. The CDR3 totals 14 residues. CDR3: CASSPGQGKNEQFF. The CDR3 nucleotides are TGTGCCAGCAGCCCGGGACAGGGTAAGAATGAGCAGTTCTTC. The whole variable domain, filled in from reference TRBV7-2 and TRBJ2-1, reads GAGVSQSPSNKVTEKGKDVELRCDPISGHTALYWYRQSLGQGLEFLIYFQGNSAPDKSGLPSDRFSAERTGGSVSTLTIQRTQQEDSAVYLCASSPGQGKNEQFFGPGTRLTVL.

The chain recombines TRBV24-1 with TRBJ2-1; unclear D gene. Germline-derived CDR1 and CDR2 are KGHDR and SFDVKD. The CDR3 runs 13 residues. V was clipped by 4 bases and J by 7 bases, with 10 bases between them. As DNA, the CDR3 is TGTGCCACCAGTGAGAGACTTAGGAATGAGCAGTTCTTC. Translating it yields CATSERLRNEQFF.

V gene TRBV29-1 combines with J gene TRBJ2-2; 8 bases fit TRBD1. The germline CDR1 and CDR2 sequences are SQVTM and ANQGSEA. V was clipped by 7 bases and J by 5 bases; unmatched bases: 6. The CDR3 is 13 amino acids. CDR3 sequence: CSATDRDTGELFF. As DNA, the CDR3 is TGCAGCGCTACGGACAGGGATACCGGGGAGCTGTTTTTT.

V gene TRBV19 combines with J gene TRBJ1-1, with D tentatively TRBD1 (6 bases). Trimming took off 2 bases at V and 2 bases at J, with 12 bases between the two ends. The CDR3 consists of 15 residues. Germline-derived CDR1 and CDR2 are LNHDA and SQIVND (reference sequence). CDR3 region: CASSIMGAGNTEAFF. The CDR3 DNA follows: TGTGCCAGTAGTATAATGGGGGCGGGTAACACTGAAGCTTTCTTT.

This rearrangement joins TRBV6-5 to TRBJ1-1; TRBD1 might be the D (6 bases). Trimming took 6 bases from V and 5 from J, leaving 13 bases between them. The CDR3 length is 13 residues. Germline V gives CDR1 MNHEY, CDR2 SVGAGI. The CDR3 DNA follows: TGTGCCAGCAGCGGGGGGCGAAGGACTGAAGCTTTCTTT. Residues: CASSGGRRTEAFF.

The chain uses TRBV2 and TRBJ2-2; 7 positions agree with TRBD1. The CDR3 runs 15 residues. CDR1 SNHLY and CDR2 FYNNEI come from the germline V gene. Trimming removed 1 base from V and 7 bases from J; junction bases left unmatched: 6. CDR3 protein: CASSEEAGGIGELFF. The DNA of the CDR3 is TGTGCCAGCAGTGAAGAGGCAGGGGGTATCGGGGAGCTGTTTTTT. Full variable domain (rest looked up from reference TRBV2 and TRBJ2-2): EPEVTQTPSHQVTQMGQEVILRCVPISNHLYFYWYRQILGQKVEFLVSFYNNEISEKSEIFDDQFSVERPDGSNFTLKIRSTKLEDSAMYFCASSEEAGGIGELFFGEGSRLTVL.

This clone was seen a handful of times. The chain links TRBV11-3 to TRBJ2-7; 9 positions agree with TRBD2. This CDR3 has 15 amino acids. The V segment lost 1 base and the J segment 6 bases; nucleotides outside the gene matches: 7. Germline values: CDR1 SGHNT, CDR2 YENEEA. DNA for the CDR3: TGTGCCAGCAGCTTAGGAGGTAGCGGGGGCGGCGAGCAGTACTTC. This encodes CASSLGGSGGGEQYF.

This sequence joins TRBV9 and TRBJ2-3; a weak D match, TRBD1 (6 bases). Germline V gives CDR1 SGDLS, CDR2 YYNGEE. This CDR3 is built from 16 residues. The V end was cut by 2 bases, the J end by 3 bases, with 16 bases between. CDR3 coding DNA: TGTGCCAGCAGCGTGGATGGTGGGGGCATTACAGATACGCAGTATTTT. It is translated as CASSVDGGGITDTQYF.

CDR3 protein: CASSHRRVGTEAFF. The CDR3 region has the DNA TGTGCCAGCTCACATCGTCGGGTGGGCACTGAAGCTTTCTTT. The rearrangement uses TRBV18 and TRBJ1-1, with no clear D. The CDR3 spans 14 residues. CDR1 is KGHSH and CDR2 is LQKENI in the germline V gene. Trimming pared 4 bases from V and 4 bases from J, leaving 13 bases between.

The rearrangement links TRBV19 to TRBJ1-2, with TRBD1 identical over 7 bases. Germline CDR1 LNHDA, CDR2 SQIVND (reference sequence). The CDR3 loop spans 14 amino acids. V was clipped by 6 bases and J by 8 bases; unmatched bases: 12. The CDR3 region is CASREFRDSWGYTF. In DNA, the CDR3 is TGTGCCAGTAGGGAATTCCGGGACAGCTGGGGCTACACCTTC. Complete variable domain (other parts from reference TRBV19 and TRBJ1-2): DGGITQSPKYLFRKEGQNVTLSCEQNLNHDAMYWYRQDPGQGLRLIYYSQIVNDFQKGDIAEGYSVSREKKESFPLTVTSAQKNPTAFYLCASREFRDSWGYTFGSGTRLTVV.

The chain is built from TRBV15 and TRBJ1-2, with D possibly matching TRBD1 (5 bases). The V gene's germline CDR1 is LNHNV and CDR2 YYDKDF (reference sequence). Trimming stripped 0 bases from V and 0 bases from J, with 11 bases between. The CDR3 has 16 amino acids. This CDR3 is CATSRDPAGPNYGYTF. The DNA of the CDR3 is TGTGCCACCAGCAGAGATCCCGCAGGGCCTAACTATGGCTACACCTTC.

The V call is TRBV3-1 (or the pseudogene TRBV3-2), the J call TRBJ1-2, with 7 nucleotides matching TRBD1. The CDR3 extends over 16 amino acids. V dropped 0 bases and J dropped 6; count of bases not matched to a gene: 10. Germline loops: CDR1 LGHDT, CDR2 YNNKEL (reference sequence). The CDR3 bases are TGTGCCAGCAGCCAAGAGCTCGTGGGGGACAGACATGGCTACACCTTC. Its protein product is CASSQELVGDRHGYTF.

The chain recombines TRBV5-4 with TRBJ1-4, with TRBD1 matching 7 bases. There are 15 residues in the CDR3. The J segment lost 2 bases and the V segment lost 4 bases, leaving 5 bases of the junction unmatched. Germline V gives CDR1 SGHNT, CDR2 YYREEE (reference sequence). CDR3 protein: CASSTSTGTNEKLFF. The CDR3 nucleotides are TGTGCCAGCAGCACCTCGACAGGGACTAATGAAAAACTGTTTTTT.

V usage is TRBV7-6 and J usage is TRBJ2-3; D gene unclear. Deletions cut 5 bases from V and 2 bases from J, with 5 bases between. From germline, CDR1 is SGHVS and CDR2 FNYEAQ. This CDR3 has 12 amino acids. DNA for the CDR3: TGTGCCAGCAGCCCGTACACAGATACGCAGTATTTT. Translating it yields CASSPYTDTQYF.

This clone was observed once. CDR3 DNA sequence: TGTGCCAGCAGCTTGGGGAGATTTAATGAAAAACTGTTTTTT. It translates to CASSLGRFNEKLFF. The genes are TRBV5-4 and TRBJ1-4, with no clear D. Germline V gene sequence: CDR1 SGHNT, CDR2 YYREEE (reference sequence). The CDR3 spans 14 residues. Trimming took off 0 bases at V and 4 bases at J, with 7 bases between the two ends. The whole variable domain, remainder taken from reference TRBV5-4 and TRBJ1-4, is ETGVTQSPTHLIKTRGQQVTLRCSSQSGHNTVSWYQQALGQGPQFIFQYYREEENGRGNFPPRFSGLQFPNYSSELNVNALELDDSALYLCASSLGRFNEKLFFGSGTQLSVL.

This chain joins TRBV5-1 and TRBJ2-3; D is possibly TRBD1 (5 bases). V was clipped by 2 bases and J by 6 bases, with 10 bases between them. The CDR3 covers 13 residues. Germline lookup yields CDR1 SGHRS and CDR2 YFSETQ. The CDR3 DNA reads as TGCGCCAGCAGCTTCCAGCAGGGTGATACGCAGTATTTT. Translating it yields CASSFQQGDTQYF.

The chain employs TRBV7-2 and TRBJ1-1; D remains ambiguous. Germline assignment: CDR1 SGHTA and CDR2 FQGNSA. The CDR3 has 13 residues. V was cut by 1 base and J by 6 bases, with 9 bases left in between. This chain's CDR3 is CASSLVRVAEAFF. For the CDR3, the DNA is TGTGCCAGCAGCTTAGTGCGGGTCGCTGAAGCTTTCTTT.

The rearrangement uses TRBV6-2 or TRBV6-3 and TRBJ2-5, with 7 bases that match TRBD1. The CDR3 runs 16 residues. Germline trimming cut 0 bases from V and 6 bases from J; bases unmatched to any gene: 10. Germline values: CDR1 MNHEY, CDR2 SVGEGT. Here the CDR3 reads CASSYSFDRAAKTQYF. Here the CDR3 DNA reads TGTGCCAGCAGTTACTCTTTCGACAGGGCCGCGAAGACCCAGTACTTC.